This is a list of T cell receptor beta chains from one sample in a study of blood T cell repertoires in COVID-19. Sequenced by immunoSEQ multiplex PCR; TCRdb stores in-frame clones only, minus some. This repertoire shows 140,000 to 150,000 clones, 87% found once; its top ten account for roughly 4%. Sample: PBMCs or T cells enriched from blood (not recorded which). These receptors were taken from a woman in her forties who had been exposed to COVID-19. CDR3s include the opening cysteine and the closing phenylalanine or tryptophan. The D gene is left open where the match is weak. Some rows have no size entry. The others give once, few or many, or a class for an expanded clone.

CDR3 DNA | CDR3 protein | J gene | D gene | V gene | clone size
TGTGCCAGCATTCGGGCTAATGAAAAACTGTTTTTT | CASIRANEKLFF | TRBJ1-4 | NA | TRBV2 | few
TGTGCCAGCAGCTTAGTACAGGGGGCGAACATTCAGTACTTC | CASSLVQGANIQYF | TRBJ2-4 | TRBD1 | TRBV7-8 | NA
TGTGCCAGCAGCTTAGGTGGAGTTGGGTATGAAAAACTGTTTTTT | CASSLGGVGYEKLFF | TRBJ1-4 | NA | TRBV7-2 | NA
TGTGCCAGCTCAAATTCTCCGACAGGCTCTGGAAACACCATATATTTT | CASSNSPTGSGNTIYF | TRBJ1-3 | NA | TRBV18 | NA
TGTGCCACCAGCAGAGCACAGGGAGATCAGCCCCAGCATTTT | CATSRAQGDQPQHF | TRBJ1-5 | NA | TRBV15 | NA
TGTGCCAGCAGCTTAGGTATTGCCGGGGAGCTGTTTTTT | CASSLGIAGELFF | TRBJ2-2 | NA | TRBV7-9 | NA
TGTGCCAGCAGCTTGTCAGCGGGGAGCACAGATACGCAGTATTTT | CASSLSAGSTDTQYF | TRBJ2-3 | TRBD2 | TRBV5-4 | NA
TGTGCCAGCAGTTACTCAGCCGGGAACAGCAATCAGCCCCAGCATTTT | CASSYSAGNSNQPQHF | TRBJ1-5 | NA | TRBV6-6 | NA
TGTGCCAGCAGCGAACGGACAGCGGCCCCGGGCACAGATACGCAGTATTTT | CASSERTAAPGTDTQYF | TRBJ2-3 | NA | TRBV25-1 | NA
TGCAGCGTTGAATCTGCCGGGATGGACACTGAAGCTTTCTTT | CSVESAGMDTEAFF | TRBJ1-1 | NA | TRBV29-1 | once
TGTGCCAGCAGCGCACTGGCGGGGGCAAACACAGATACGCAGTATTTT | CASSALAGANTDTQYF | TRBJ2-3 | NA | TRBV4-2 | NA
TGTGCCACCAGTGATTCCGGGACATTCAACACCGGGGAGCTGTTTTTT | CATSDSGTFNTGELFF | TRBJ2-2 | NA | TRBV24-1 | NA
TGTGCCAGCGGAAGGGGCGGGAGGGCAGATACGCAGTATTTT | CASGRGGRADTQYF | TRBJ2-3 | TRBD2 | TRBV28 | NA
TGTGCCAGCAGTTACTGGGAGCCGGGGAGCAATCAGCCCCAGCATTTT | CASSYWEPGSNQPQHF | TRBJ1-5 | NA | TRBV6-2/TRBV6-3 | NA
TGTGCCAGCAGCAGTTCGGGGGGCGGAACTAATGAAAAACTGTTTTTT | CASSSSGGGTNEKLFF | TRBJ1-4 | NA | TRBV9 | NA
TGCGCCAGCAGCTTGGACACAGGGGGCCCCTACAATGAGCAGTTCTTC | CASSLDTGGPYNEQFF | TRBJ2-1 | TRBD1 | TRBV5-1 | NA
TGCGCCAGTAGGCGGAGGTTAACAACTAATGAAAAACTGTTTTTT | CASRRRLTTNEKLFF | TRBJ1-4 | NA | TRBV5-1 | NA
TGTGCCAGCAGCCTGGGACAGAACTATGGCTACACCTTC | CASSLGQNYGYTF | TRBJ1-2 | TRBD1 | TRBV28 | NA